The sequence of this TCR beta chain was determined in a study of blood T cell repertoires in COVID-19. Study context: Acute and convalescent COVID-19 samples came from the United States, Italy and Spain.

Data came from immunoSEQ multiplex PCR; TCRdb stores just in-frame clones and leaves some out. The sample lists roughly 74,000 clones, around four fifths occurring once. The CDR3 sequence is 15 residues long. Trimming removed 5 bases from V and 4 bases from J; junction bases left unmatched: 8. Germline assignment: CDR1 LGHDT and CDR2 YNNKEL (reference sequence). V is TRBV3-1 (or the pseudogene TRBV3-2) and J is TRBJ2-7; 10 nucleotides align to TRBD1. Sequencing input: peripheral blood. This TCR was recovered from a man aged 70-80 years with acute or convalescent COVID-19. CDR3 region: CASSYSGTGVYEQYF. The DNA for the CDR3 is TGTGCCAGCAGCTATTCCGGGACAGGGGTATACGAGCAGTACTTC.